This T cell receptor (beta chain) was obtained from a study of CXCR3-negative and CXCR3-positive naive CD8 T cells. About this clonotype: The antigen is not known.

TRB cDNA libraries were made by UMI-labeled 5' RACE. TCRdb re-called the 5' RACE reads and shows each CDR3 protein once, DNA omitted. The sample data list about 92,000 distinct CDR3 sequences. Regarding the study as a whole: Naive cells positive for CXCR3 carried more hydrophobic TRB CDR3s than CXCR3-negative ones.

The CDR3 length is 13 residues. CDR1 and CDR2 from the germline V gene are LNHNV and YYDKDF (reference sequence). The V call is TRBV15, the J call TRBJ2-7; with no DNA, the TCRdb D assignment of TRBD2 cannot be verified. Sample: naive CXCR3+ CD8+ T cells from blood. The subset is: CD45RO-CCR7+CD27+CD95- naive CD8+ T cells expressing CXCR3 (TNR3+). This clonotype originated in a human donor in good health. Some clones in this sample may be carry-over from other donors' samples. CDR3 region: CATSRERRYEQYF.